The 19 T cell receptor beta chains below all came from one sample that was sequenced in a study of shared clonotypes between healthy human individuals. The protocol was immunoSEQ multiplex PCR, while the TCRdb copy is restricted to in-frame clones and leaves out a portion. The sample lists about 2.1 million clones, roughly 95% occurring once. Positive CCR7 selection of CD45RO-negative cells yielded the naive CD8 cells, and terminally differentiated effector memory CD45RA+ cells were excluded. Sequenced: naive CD8+ T cells from PBMCs. The source of these receptors is a young man in good health. Some clones in this sample may be carry-over from other donors' samples.

The chain uses TRBV6-1 and TRBJ1-1; D is ambiguous. CDR3 length equals 12 residues. The V end lost 6 bases, the J end lost 6 bases, and 11 bases lay between the germline ends. Germline CDR1 MNHNS, CDR2 SASEGT. The CDR3 region has the DNA TGTGCCAGCAGGAACTTCCCAGCTGAAGCTTTCTTT. This translates into CASRNFPAEAFF.

The V gene is TRBV18, the J gene TRBJ2-5, with unresolved D. The CDR3 runs to 15 residues. CDR1 and CDR2 from the germline V gene are KGHSH and LQKENI. V was shortened by 2 bases and J by 4 bases, with 14 bases between the two germline ends. CDR3 residues: CASSPGDAAPETQYF. CDR3 coding DNA: TGTGCCAGCTCACCAGGAGACGCCGCCCCAGAGACCCAGTACTTC.

As regards this clone: Other DNA sequences of this sample code for an identical CDR3. The rearrangement links TRBV15 to TRBJ2-1, with D possibly being TRBD2 (5 bases). The ends were cut back, 5 bases at V and 0 bases at J, with 8 bases in the middle. Germline V CDR1 and CDR2: LNHNV, YYDKDF (reference sequence). The CDR3 runs 14 residues. CDR3 bases: TGTGCCACCAGCCCTGGAGGCTCCTACAATGAGCAGTTCTTC. This encodes CATSPGGSYNEQFF.

The J gene is TRBJ2-7, the V gene TRBV29-1, with D maybe TRBD2 (6 bases). The CDR3 sequence is 11 residues long. The germline gives CDR1 SQVTM, CDR2 ANQGSEA. V was shortened by 7 bases and J by 5 bases, with 12 bases between the two germline ends. DNA of the CDR3: TGCAGCGCCAGACTAGGCGACGAGCAGTACTTC. It codes for CSARLGDEQYF.

The chain links TRBV19 to TRBJ1-1; 7 nucleotides align to TRBD1. Germline V lookup: CDR1 LNHDA, CDR2 SQIVND (reference sequence). This CDR3 is 14 amino acids long. J gave up 4 bases and V 3 bases, and 5 bases lay outside the gene matches. The CDR3 DNA is TGTGCCAGTAGTATTGATGCAGGGGGCACTGAAGCTTTCTTT. It is translated as CASSIDAGGTEAFF. Full variable domain (missing parts from reference TRBV19 and TRBJ1-1): DGGITQSPKYLFRKEGQNVTLSCEQNLNHDAMYWYRQDPGQGLRLIYYSQIVNDFQKGDIAEGYSVSREKKESFPLTVTSAQKNPTAFYLCASSIDAGGTEAFFGQGTRLTVV.

The chain joins TRBV7-3 to TRBJ2-1; 8 bases fit TRBD2. V shed 5 bases, J shed 0 bases, and the junction held 9 bases outside the gene matches. CDR3 length: 17 amino acids. Germline CDR1 reads SGHTA; CDR2 reads FQGTGA. The chain's CDR3 is CASSADRGLVSYNEQFF. The CDR3 nucleotides are TGTGCCAGCAGCGCCGACCGGGGACTAGTCTCCTACAATGAGCAGTTCTTC.

The chain joins TRBV27 to TRBJ2-1, with TRBD2 identical over 10 bases. J lost 4 bases, V lost 10 bases, and 7 bases had no gene match. CDR3 size: 14 residues. CDR1 and CDR2 from the germline V gene are MNHEY and SMNVEV (reference sequence). CDR3 region: CATRGLAPYNEQFF. CDR3 DNA: TGTGCCACTCGGGGACTAGCGCCATACAATGAGCAGTTCTTC.

Comments on this clone: Different DNA sequences within this sample yield the same CDR3. CDR3 protein: CASSLLVMNTEAFF. For the CDR3, the DNA is TGTGCCAGCAGTTTATTGGTCATGAACACTGAAGCTTTCTTT. This chain connects TRBV28 to TRBJ1-1; D ambiguous. Germline-derived CDR1 and CDR2 are MDHEN and SYDVKM. The ends were cut back, 1 base at V and 0 bases at J, with 6 bases in the middle. The CDR3 extends over 14 amino acids.

The V and J genes are TRBV27 and TRBJ2-1; TRBD1 might be the D (6 bases). CDR1 and CDR2 from the germline V gene are MNHEY and SMNVEV (reference sequence). This CDR3 has 16 residues. The V end was cut by 6 bases, the J end by 0 bases, with 15 bases between. The CDR3 loop is CASRLGGYASYNEQFF. CDR3 in DNA: TGTGCCAGCAGGCTAGGGGGATACGCCTCCTACAATGAGCAGTTCTTC.

The chain uses TRBV4-1 and TRBJ2-1; a weak D match, TRBD2 (5 bases). V lost 4 bases and J 10 bases, leaving 14 bases between the germline ends. The CDR3 is 13 amino acids. Germline CDR1 is MGHRA and CDR2 is YSYEKL. As DNA, the CDR3 is TGCGCCAGCAGCCCCCCCGGGTCGGGAGAGCAGTTCTTC. Its protein is CASSPPGSGEQFF.

The chain uses TRBV7-9 and TRBJ2-1; D gene unclear. The germline CDR1 and CDR2 sequences are SEHNR and FQNEAQ (reference sequence). There are 12 residues in the CDR3. The V end lost 5 bases, the J end lost 9 bases, and 11 bases lay between the germline ends. The CDR3 DNA sequence: TGTGCCAGCAGCCCCTCGGTAGTTGAGCAGTTCTTC. Its protein product is CASSPSVVEQFF.

The CDR3 coding sequence is TGTGCCAGTAGTATTGGGAGACTAGTTTTCACGGGTGAGCAGTTCTTC. This codes for CASSIGRLVFTGEQFF. The genes are TRBV19 and TRBJ2-1; D is perhaps TRBD2 (6 bases). CDR3 length: 16 residues. Trimming left V 3 bases short and J 9 bases short, with 21 bases between. Germline V gene sequence: CDR1 LNHDA, CDR2 SQIVND (reference sequence).

The chain links TRBV4-1 to TRBJ2-1; no reliable D call. The V end was cut by 3 bases, the J end by 8 bases, with 17 bases between. CDR1 and CDR2 from the germline V gene are MGHRA and YSYEKL. The CDR3 is made up of 15 amino acids. The CDR3 DNA reads as TGCGCCAGCAGCCAGTTCGTACCCAAGGGCGATGAGCAGTTCTTC. Its translation: CASSQFVPKGDEQFF.

The rearrangement joins TRBV27 to TRBJ2-5, with 7 bases aligning to TRBD2. V lost 2 bases to trimming and J lost 5 bases; unmatched junction nucleotides: 11. Germline-derived CDR1 and CDR2 are MNHEY and SMNVEV (reference sequence). The CDR3 runs to 16 residues. Here the CDR3 reads CASSLGGELLGETQYF. CDR3 in DNA: TGTGCCAGCAGTTTAGGGGGGGAGCTCCTAGGGGAGACCCAGTACTTC.

The rearrangement uses TRBV28 and TRBJ2-7; 9 bases agree with TRBD2. This CDR3 spans 15 amino acids. V was clipped by 3 bases and J by 6 bases; unmatched bases: 9. Germline V CDR1 and CDR2: MDHEN, SYDVKM. The CDR3 protein is CASSFRISGSLEQYF. The CDR3 DNA is TGTGCCAGCAGTTTTAGGATTAGCGGGAGTCTCGAGCAGTACTTC.

The gene calls are TRBV19 and TRBJ2-1; D is possibly TRBD1 (5 bases). Germline CDR1 LNHDA, CDR2 SQIVND (reference sequence). The CDR3 is made up of 16 amino acids. The V end lost 3 bases, the J end lost 6 bases, and 18 bases lay between the germline ends. The CDR3 loop is CASSIVERLRGNEQFF. CDR3 nucleotides: TGTGCCAGTAGTATCGTGGAGAGACTTAGGGGCAATGAGCAGTTCTTC. Filled out from reference TRBV19 and TRBJ2-1, the complete variable domain reads DGGITQSPKYLFRKEGQNVTLSCEQNLNHDAMYWYRQDPGQGLRLIYYSQIVNDFQKGDIAEGYSVSREKKESFPLTVTSAQKNPTAFYLCASSIVERLRGNEQFFGPGTRLTVL.

The rearrangement uses TRBV11-2 and TRBJ2-3; D remains unclear. V was pared by 5 bases and J by 2 bases, with 11 bases between. Germline values: CDR1 SGHAT, CDR2 FQNNGV. The CDR3 covers 14 residues. CDR3 protein: CASSPRVDTDTQYF. CDR3 sequence (DNA): TGTGCCAGCAGCCCCCGAGTGGACACAGATACGCAGTATTTT.

The chain has TRBV6-1 and TRBJ2-7; tentatively, D is TRBD2 (5 bases). Trimming took off 2 bases at V and 5 bases at J, with 13 bases between the two ends. Germline CDR1 is MNHNS and CDR2 is SASEGT. The CDR3 spans 14 residues. The CDR3 coding sequence is TGTGCCAGCAGTGAATCTATTAGCGTCCACGAGCAGTACTTC. Translated: CASSESISVHEQYF.

Remarks on this clone: This same CDR3 is encoded by further DNA sequences in the sample. The V gene is TRBV27, the J gene TRBJ2-7, with 8 bases aligning to TRBD2. The germline CDR1 and CDR2 sequences are MNHEY and SMNVEV (reference sequence). This CDR3 is 14 amino acids long. V was pared by 5 bases and J by 2 bases, with 5 bases of the junction left unmatched. The CDR3 reads CASSLLAGAYEQYF. The CDR3 bases are TGTGCCAGCAGTCTCCTAGCGGGCGCCTACGAGCAGTACTTC.